The present entry profiles one TCR beta chain with its context. Its antigen is unidentified. Germline V gives CDR1 SGHTS, CDR2 YDEGEE. Trimming shortened V by 0 bases and J by 8 bases, and 11 bases separated the two germline ends. This CDR3 contains 14 residues. TCRdb itself ran the reads through MiXCR, one entry per CDR3 protein. The data show tens of thousands of distinct CDR3 sequences, around 27% seen once. This sample is drawn from a study of T cell repertoires in cytomegalovirus infection. Overall study: Indications came from public TCR beta signatures; they pointed to CMV infection and to a matching HLA type.

Study-wide results and limits: It was HLA-C-restricted CMV-specific TCR beta clonotypes that dominated the response ex vivo.

This specimen consisted of CD8+ T cells from cultured PBMCs, obtained from culture after CMV antigen stimulation. The chain uses TRBV5-8 and TRBJ2-2, with D tentatively TRBD2 (5 bases). The sequence came from a human donor in good health (CMV status not recorded). Some clones in this sample may be carry-over from other donors' samples. CDR3 sequence (DNA): TGTGCCAGCAGCTTGGACGGGGTAACAGGGGAGCTGTTTTTT. Its translation: CASSLDGVTGELFF.